Listed here are 26 T cell receptor beta chains from one sample, sequenced in a study of patients and donors after allogeneic stem cell transplantation. TCRdb re-derived calls from the RT-PCR reads in MiXCR, one entry per CDR3 protein. Of about 87,000 distinct CDR3 sequences in the sample, about 5% were seen once. The sequencing sample was made of blood, either unsorted or a sorted T cell fraction (not recorded which). These receptors all stem from a human donor who was either an allogeneic HSCT recipient or a stem cell or donor lymphocyte infusion donor (not recorded which). It is not recorded whose cells these are; they may come from a transplant donor.

V gene TRBV12-3 or TRBV12-4 combines with J gene TRBJ2-3, with 14 bases lining up with TRBD2. Losses at the gene ends were 4 bases for V and 1 base for J; bases not matched to a gene: 13. The CDR3 contains 20 residues. The CDR3 DNA follows: TGTGCCAGCAGTTCCAGGGGACTAGCGGGAGTGGTACGCGGCACAGATACGCAGTATTTT. Amino acids: CASSSRGLAGVVRGTDTQYF.

This clonotype was seen ten or more times. The chain combines TRBV14 with TRBJ2-3; no firm D call. The CDR3 spans 14 residues. Between the trimmed V and J ends, which lost 4 bases and 0 bases, there was a span of 8 bases. Per germline, CDR1 SGHDN and CDR2 FVKESK. The CDR3 sequence is CASSPLGSTDTQYF. In DNA, the CDR3 is TGTGCCAGCAGCCCGCTTGGAAGCACAGATACGCAGTATTTT.

This clonotype has at least ten counts. The rearrangement links TRBV10-3 to TRBJ2-7, with D possibly matching TRBD2 (6 bases). V was clipped by 6 bases and J by 2 bases, with 8 bases between them. This CDR3 is 12 amino acids long. Germline CDR1 reads ENHRY; CDR2 reads SYGVKD. The DNA of the CDR3 is TGTGCCATCAGAGGGGAGGCCTACGAGCAGTACTTC. Translating gives CAIRGEAYEQYF.

This clonotype came up many times. The chain couples TRBV20-1 to TRBJ1-1; 10 bases line up with TRBD1. With 5 bases clipped from V and 3 bases from J, the junction kept 9 bases outside the gene matches. Germline assignment: CDR1 DFQATT and CDR2 SNEGSKA (reference sequence). The CDR3 length is 15 residues. Written as DNA, the CDR3 is TGCAGTGCTGGGAAGAGGGGACAGGGGTACACTGAAGCTTTCTTT. As protein: CSAGKRGQGYTEAFF.

The sample holds many counts of this clonotype. The rearrangement links TRBV6-2 or TRBV6-3 to TRBJ1-1, with TRBD1 matching 8 bases. The CDR3 spans 12 residues. The V and J ends lost 6 bases and 7 bases, in that order; junction bases with no gene match: 4. Germline V gives CDR1 MNHEY, CDR2 SVGEGT. The CDR3 spells CASSRTGLEAFF. The CDR3 region has the DNA TGTGCCAGCAGCCGGACAGGGCTTGAAGCTTTCTTT.

This clonotype was counted a few times. The chain employs TRBV29-1 and TRBJ2-5; perhaps D is TRBD1 or TRBD2 (5 bases each). The CDR3 spans 13 residues. Trimming left V 5 bases short and J 1 base short, with 11 bases between. The V gene's germline CDR1 is SQVTM and CDR2 ANQGSEA. The CDR3 loop reads CSVFRGIQETQYF. The CDR3 DNA reads as TGCAGCGTTTTTCGGGGCATCCAAGAGACCCAGTACTTC.

This clonotype was observed at least ten times. DNA for the CDR3: TGTGCCAGCAGGGCCGCCGGAACCCGTGAAAAACTGTTTTTT. It translates to CASRAAGTREKLFF. The chain couples TRBV27 to TRBJ1-4; D is unclear. The CDR3 covers 14 residues. Germline-derived CDR1 and CDR2 are MNHEY and SMNVEV (reference sequence). V gave up 6 bases and J gave up 7 bases, with 15 bases separating them.

This clonotype has ten or more counts. The V call is TRBV5-6, the J call TRBJ1-5; no reliable D call. The germline V and J ends were trimmed by 2 bases and 5 bases, with 8 bases remaining between them. CDR3 size: 13 residues. Germline V gene data show CDR1 as SGHDT and CDR2 as YYEEEE. The CDR3 region is CASSFSGDQPQHF. CDR3 in DNA: TGTGCCAGCAGCTTTTCCGGGGATCAGCCCCAGCATTTT.

This clonotype came up many times. This chain connects TRBV3-1 to TRBJ2-1; possibly TRBD2 for D (7 bases). Germline lookup yields CDR1 LGHDT and CDR2 YNNKEL (reference sequence). The CDR3 totals 13 residues. V lost 11 bases, J lost 1 base, and 12 bases lay in between. In nucleotides, the CDR3 is TGTGCCGCCGGGGGGCAATCCTACAATGAGCAGTTCTTC. This translates into CAAGGQSYNEQFF.

This clonotype was seen only a few times. This chain connects TRBV10-3 to TRBJ1-2; TRBD1 might be the D (6 bases). This CDR3 has 15 amino acids. Germline V lookup: CDR1 ENHRY, CDR2 SYGVKD. Between the trimmed V and J ends, which lost 2 bases and 1 base, there was a span of 11 bases. In DNA form, the CDR3 reads TGTGCCATCAGTGAGGAGCAGGGGATTAACTATGGCTACACCTTC. Its translation: CAISEEQGINYGYTF.

Ten or more counts support this clonotype. In DNA form, the CDR3 reads TGTGCCAGCAGCAAAGGACTAGCGGGAGTAGGGGAGCAGTTCTTC. This translates into CASSKGLAGVGEQFF. V usage is TRBV12-3 or TRBV12-4 and J usage is TRBJ2-1, with 13 bases aligning to TRBD2. There are 15 residues in the CDR3. The V and J ends lost 6 bases and 10 bases, in that order; junction bases with no gene match: 9.

This clonotype was observed many times. This chain uses TRBV7-2 with TRBJ2-7; TRBD2 matches at 7 bases. CDR3 size: 13 residues. Germline loops: CDR1 SGHTA, CDR2 FQGNSA. After removal of 5 bases from V and 7 bases from J, the junction contained 8 bases not matched to a gene. This chain's CDR3 is CASSRGGVREQYF. The CDR3, as DNA: TGTGCCAGCAGCCGTGGGGGGGTACGGGAGCAGTACTTC.

This clonotype came up many times. The chain employs TRBV12-3 or TRBV12-4 and TRBJ1-1; 7 bases align to TRBD1. J was trimmed by 7 bases and V by 7 bases; bases with no gene match: 9. CDR3 size: 13 residues. In DNA form, the CDR3 reads TGTGCCAGCAACAGACAGGGATCGGGTGAAGCTTTCTTT. This gives the protein CASNRQGSGEAFF.

This clonotype came up a few times. The chain links TRBV14 to TRBJ2-5, with TRBD2 matching over 12 bases. This CDR3 spans 15 amino acids. From germline, CDR1 is SGHDN and CDR2 FVKESK. The ends lost 4 bases at V and 4 bases at J; junction bases unmatched: 4. This chain's CDR3 is CASSLRLAGVETQYF. The CDR3 coding sequence is TGTGCCAGCAGCCTGAGACTAGCGGGAGTAGAGACCCAGTACTTC.

This clonotype has ten or more counts. The chain links TRBV11-1 to TRBJ1-3; no clear D. The CDR3 extends over 19 amino acids. CDR1 SGHAT and CDR2 FQDESV come from the germline V gene (reference sequence). V lost 3 bases and J lost 0, with 21 bases in between. The CDR3 DNA reads as TGTGCCAGCAGCTTCCCGACGGGATATACGGTTGACTCTGGAAACACCATATATTTT. Translated: CASSFPTGYTVDSGNTIYF.

This clonotype was seen only a few times. The chain has TRBV6-1 and TRBJ2-7, with D perhaps matching TRBD2 (6 bases). Germline V gene sequence: CDR1 MNHNS, CDR2 SASEGT. This CDR3 spans 12 amino acids. V lost 3 bases, J lost 6 bases, and 9 bases lay in between. In nucleotides, the CDR3 is TGTGCCAGCAGTGATTGGGGACTCGAGCAGTACTTC. Its protein is CASSDWGLEQYF.

This clonotype was detected many times. CDR3 in amino acids: CASSFGRGYTEAFF. CDR3 DNA sequence: TGTGCCAGTAGTTTTGGCAGGGGATACACTGAAGCTTTCTTT. The chain has TRBV19 and TRBJ1-1, with a possible D match to TRBD1 (6 bases). The CDR3 totals 14 residues. Germline loops: CDR1 LNHDA, CDR2 SQIVND (reference sequence). V was shortened by 5 bases and J by 3 bases, with 13 bases between the two germline ends.

This clonotype has at least ten counts. The V call is TRBV6-1, the J call TRBJ1-4; 10 bases are a match to TRBD1. The V gene end was trimmed by 6 bases and the J gene end by 1 base; junction bases not matched to a gene: 2. CDR1 MNHNS and CDR2 SASEGT come from the germline V gene. This CDR3 spans 15 amino acids. CDR3 nucleotides: TGTGCCAGCAGGACAGGGGGCGGAACTAATGAAAAACTGTTTTTT. Amino acid sequence: CASRTGGGTNEKLFF.

This clonotype came up many times. The V call is TRBV7-6, the J call TRBJ2-1; D is perhaps TRBD1 or TRBD2 (5 bases each). The V end was cut by 5 bases, the J end by 4 bases, with 18 bases between. Germline values: CDR1 SGHVS, CDR2 FNYEAQ. This CDR3 is 16 amino acids long. In DNA, the CDR3 is TGTGCCAGCAGCCCCCGTGGGGGACGGGCGTACAATGAGCAGTTCTTC. Its translation: CASSPRGGRAYNEQFF. Drawing the rest from reference TRBV7-6 and TRBJ2-1, the complete variable domain is GAGVSQSPRYKVTKRGQDVALRCDPISGHVSLYWYRQALGQGPEFLTYFNYEAQQDKSGLPNDRFSAERPEGSISTLTIQRTEQRDSAMYRCASSPRGGRAYNEQFFGPGTRLTVL.

The chain is built from TRBV28 and TRBJ2-1; 7 bases align to TRBD2. Trimming at V came to 7 bases and at J to 4 bases, leaving 7 bases not matched to a gene. CDR3 length: 14 residues. Germline V gene lookup returns CDR1 MDHEN and CDR2 SYDVKM. CDR3 in DNA: TGTGCCAGCAAAAGGGCGGGAGTTTACAATGAGCAGTTCTTC. Protein product: CASKRAGVYNEQFF. The full variable domain, with the rest looked up from reference TRBV28 and TRBJ2-1, is DVKVTQSSRYLVKRTGEKVFLECVQDMDHENMFWYRQDPGLGLRLIYFSYDVKMKEKGDIPEGYSVSREKKERFSLILESASTNQTSMYLCASKRAGVYNEQFFGPGTRLTVL.

This clonotype was seen many times. The chain recombines TRBV3-1 with TRBJ1-1; D remains ambiguous. V was pared by 1 base and J by 0 bases, with 6 bases between. In germline, CDR1 is LGHDT, CDR2 YNNKEL (reference sequence). There are 14 residues in the CDR3. The DNA for the CDR3 is TGTGCCAGCAGCCAAGTGGCGATGAACACTGAAGCTTTCTTT. Amino acid sequence: CASSQVAMNTEAFF.

This clonotype was counted many times. The chain uses TRBV10-3 and TRBJ1-5; 9 nucleotides match TRBD1. Germline V gives CDR1 ENHRY, CDR2 SYGVKD. The length of the CDR3 is 15 residues. Trimming took 8 bases from V and 4 from J; bases not matched to a gene: 9. CDR3 nucleotide sequence: TGTGCCATCGGAAGACAGGGGGTAGGGAATCAGCCCCAGCATTTT. This sequence encodes CAIGRQGVGNQPQHF.

The chain combines TRBV10-3 with TRBJ1-1, with D uncertain. Germline V gene data show CDR1 as ENHRY and CDR2 as SYGVKD. Trimming took 3 bases from V and 1 from J, leaving 12 bases between them. The CDR3 loop spans 15 amino acids. Written as DNA, the CDR3 is TGTGCCATCAGTGATCGGGGAGGGAGGAACACTGAAGCTTTCTTT. The encoded protein is CAISDRGGRNTEAFF.

This clonotype appeared a few times. The gene calls are TRBV7-3 and TRBJ2-3; the D is unclear. Germline lookup yields CDR1 SGHTA and CDR2 FQGTGA. This CDR3 is 15 amino acids long. Trimming pared 5 bases from V and 1 base from J, leaving 13 bases between. CDR3: CASSPGLSRTDTQYF. The CDR3 DNA sequence: TGTGCCAGCAGCCCGGGCCTGAGCCGCACAGATACGCAGTATTTT.

Of note for this clonotype: This could be a read error, since a much larger clone is one nucleotide away. The CDR3: CASSPRQGMNSEAFF. The CDR3 DNA reads TGCGCCAGCAGTCCTAGACAGGGGATGAACAGTGAAGCTTTCTTT. The rearrangement uses TRBV5-1 and TRBJ1-1; 8 bases are shared with TRBD1. The germline gives CDR1 SGHRS, CDR2 YFSETQ. CDR3 size: 15 residues.

This clonotype was counted many times. This chain joins TRBV20-1 and TRBJ1-1; D call uncertain. Looked up from germline, CDR1 is DFQATT and CDR2 is SNEGSKA (reference sequence). Trimming took 3 bases from V and 5 from J, leaving 13 bases between them. The CDR3 is 13 residues long. The CDR3 spells CSASGRLRTEAFF. The CDR3 coding sequence is TGCAGTGCTAGTGGTCGCCTAAGGACTGAAGCTTTCTTT.